One sample yielded the 18 T cell receptor beta chains listed below, sequenced in a study of OX40 agonist ivuxolimab in advanced cancers. The table came from immunoSEQ multiplex PCR; TCRdb's copy has only in-frame clones and leaves some out. The sample includes 57,000 or so clones, 85% to 95% of them seen just once. Specimen: CD4+ or CD8+ T cells sorted from blood, collected in a trial of the OX40 agonist ivuxolimab. Source of these receptors: an adult with an advanced solid tumor such as melanoma, head and neck, liver or kidney cancer.

As DNA, the CDR3 is TGCGCCAGCAGCTTGCTCCGTTCAGGGCGACTTGATGGCTACACCTTC. Its protein is CASSLLRSGRLDGYTF. This chain joins TRBV5-1 and TRBJ1-2, with TRBD1 as a possible D gene (5 bases). The germline gives CDR1 SGHRS, CDR2 YFSETQ. This CDR3 has 16 residues. V was cut by 1 base and J by 6 bases, with 19 bases left in between.

This rearrangement joins TRBV7-9 to TRBJ2-7; D is unclear. The CDR3 has 13 residues. The V end lost 5 bases, the J end lost 6 bases, and 14 bases lay between the germline ends. Germline V gives CDR1 SEHNR, CDR2 FQNEAQ (reference sequence). CDR3: CASSGSQVGEQYF. DNA for the CDR3: TGTGCCAGCAGCGGCAGCCAGGTGGGCGAGCAGTACTTC. The full variable domain, in which reference TRBV7-9 and TRBJ2-7 provide the parts outside the CDR3, is DTGVSQNPRHKITKRGQNVTFRCDPISEHNRLYWYRQTLGQGPEFLTYFQNEAQLEKSRLLSDRFSAERPKGSFSTLEIQRTEQGDSAMYLCASSGSQVGEQYFGPGTRLTVT.

The rearrangement links TRBV23-1 to TRBJ2-1; no definite D call. TRBV23-1 is recorded as an ORF, its role being uncertain. The length of the CDR3 is 16 residues. Trimming left V 0 bases short and J 6 bases short, with 15 bases between. CDR3: CASSQSPALATNEQFF. The CDR3 region has the DNA TGCGCCAGCAGTCAATCGCCTGCCCTGGCCACCAATGAGCAGTTCTTC.

This chain uses TRBV5-4 with TRBJ2-7, with TRBD1 as a possible D gene (5 bases). This CDR3 comprises 15 residues. The germline V and J ends were trimmed by 4 bases and 7 bases, with 21 bases remaining between them. Germline-derived CDR1 and CDR2 are SGHNT and YYREEE (reference sequence). CDR3: CASSGAPMGIREQYF. CDR3 coding DNA: TGTGCCAGCAGCGGGGCCCCTATGGGGATTAGGGAGCAGTACTTC.

The gene calls are TRBV5-1 and TRBJ1-2; tentative D call: TRBD1 (5 bases). Germline V lookup: CDR1 SGHRS, CDR2 YFSETQ. V dropped 4 bases and J dropped 2 bases, with 9 bases sitting between them. The CDR3 runs 13 residues. CDR3 sequence reads: CASSPTVNYGYTF. The CDR3 DNA is TGCGCCAGCAGCCCGACAGTAAACTATGGCTACACCTTC.

The rearrangement uses TRBV27 and TRBJ2-3; tentative D call: TRBD1 (8 bases). The CDR3 has 15 amino acids. Germline V gene sequence: CDR1 MNHEY, CDR2 SMNVEV (reference sequence). With 5 bases removed from V and 7 bases from J, the gap between germline ends came to 19 bases. CDR3 loop: CASSPGGGSWNTQYF. CDR3 DNA: TGTGCCAGCAGTCCAGGGGGCGGGAGTTGGAATACGCAGTATTTT.

The chain carries TRBV5-1 and TRBJ2-2; no clear D. CDR1 and CDR2 (germline): SGHRS, YFSETQ. The germline V and J ends were trimmed by 0 bases and 5 bases, with 11 bases remaining between them. The CDR3 is made up of 15 amino acids. CDR3 sequence reads: CASSLGPGPTGELFF. The CDR3 region has the DNA TGCGCCAGCAGCTTGGGGCCGGGCCCTACCGGGGAGCTGTTTTTT.

This clone was recorded only once. The missing conserved phenylalanine or tryptophan at the end of this CDR3 makes a read error likely. Because the CDR3's place on the DNA is in doubt, the DNA is left out and the CDR3 is given as listed by TCRdb. The chain combines TRBV25-1 with TRBJ2-7; the table assigns TRBD2, which was not confirmed against the DNA. CDR1 and CDR2 from the germline V gene are MGHDK and SYGVNS. Termini included, the CDR3 measures 12 amino acids. The CDR3 protein is CASSLLDRTSGG.

V and J are TRBV7-5 and TRBJ2-7; TRBD1, the table's D call, lacks a check against the DNA. TRBV7-5 is a recognized pseudogene. The CDR3 consists of 15 residues. DNA of the CDR3: TGTGCCAGAAGCCTCAGGCGGACAGGGGCCTACGAGCAGTACTTC. Its translation is CARSLRRTGAYEQYF.

The V gene is TRBV9, the J gene TRBJ1-2, with 8 bases fitting TRBD1. The CDR3 extends over 14 amino acids. V shed 0 bases and J 3 bases; nucleotides not matched to a gene: 1. Germline V gene data show CDR1 as SGDLS and CDR2 as YYNGEE. CDR3 in amino acids: CASSVVDRDYGYTF. The CDR3 DNA reads TGTGCCAGCAGCGTAGTGGACAGGGACTATGGCTACACCTTC.

The chain couples TRBV27 to TRBJ2-5, with a possible D match to TRBD2 (6 bases). The CDR3 extends over 15 amino acids. V lost 3 bases to trimming and J lost 0 bases, with 11 bases between them. Germline CDR1 MNHEY, CDR2 SMNVEV (reference sequence). Here the CDR3 reads CASSFGSGYQETQYF. The CDR3 DNA follows: TGTGCCAGCAGTTTTGGGAGCGGGTACCAAGAGACCCAGTACTTC.

The J gene is TRBJ1-2, the V gene TRBV7-9; D is uncertain. This CDR3 has 15 amino acids. V lost 1 base and J lost 6, with 15 bases in between. The germline CDR1 and CDR2 sequences are SEHNR and FQNEAQ (reference sequence). Here the CDR3 DNA reads TGTGCCAGCAGCTTAGGGCAGTACAGCTTCCATGGCTACACCTTC. Its protein product is CASSLGQYSFHGYTF.

The genes are TRBV9 and TRBJ1-2, with no clear D. The V end lost 0 bases, the J end lost 2 bases, and 8 bases lay between the germline ends. The CDR3 has 14 residues. Germline CDR1 reads SGDLS; CDR2 reads YYNGEE. CDR3: CASSVASENYGYTF. For the CDR3, the DNA is TGTGCCAGCAGCGTAGCAAGCGAAAACTATGGCTACACCTTC. The full variable domain, completed using reference TRBV9 and TRBJ1-2, is DSGVTQTPKHLITATGQRVTLRCSPRSGDLSVYWYQQSLDQGLQFLIQYYNGEERAKGNILERFSAQQFPDLHSELNLSSLELGDSALYFCASSVASENYGYTFGSGTRLTVV.

V usage is TRBV28 and J usage is TRBJ2-7, with no clear D. Per germline, CDR1 MDHEN and CDR2 SYDVKM. With 7 bases removed from V and 3 bases from J, the gap between germline ends came to 16 bases. This CDR3 has 14 residues. The chain's CDR3 is CASTFTDTYYEQYF. The DNA of the CDR3 is TGTGCCAGCACTTTCACCGACACTTACTACGAGCAGTACTTC. The full variable domain, in which reference TRBV28 and TRBJ2-7 provide the parts outside the CDR3, is DVKVTQSSRYLVKRTGEKVFLECVQDMDHENMFWYRQDPGLGLRLIYFSYDVKMKEKGDIPEGYSVSREKKERFSLILESASTNQTSMYLCASTFTDTYYEQYFGPGTRLTVT.

The CDR3 bases are TGCGCCAGCAGCCAAGATATGGGGGGCTCCTACGAGCAGTACTTC. It is translated as CASSQDMGGSYEQYF. The J gene is TRBJ2-7, the V gene TRBV4-3, with D possibly being TRBD2 (6 bases). There are 15 residues in the CDR3. Between the trimmed V and J ends, which lost 0 bases and 0 bases, there was a span of 9 bases. CDR1 and CDR2 from the germline V gene are LGHNA and YSLEER.

The genes are TRBV27 and TRBJ2-1; D is perhaps TRBD1 or TRBD2 (6 bases each). V lost 2 bases, J lost 12 bases, and 14 bases lay in between. The CDR3 is 13 amino acids. Looked up from germline, CDR1 is MNHEY and CDR2 is SMNVEV (reference sequence). The CDR3 region has the DNA TGTGCCAGCAGTTTAATGCAAGGAGGGGGGCAGTTCTTC. It is translated as CASSLMQGGGQFF.

J is TRBJ2-7 and V is TRBV7-9; a possible D gene is TRBD2 (5 bases). Germline V gives CDR1 SEHNR, CDR2 FQNEAQ (reference sequence). CDR3 length: 12 residues. The V gene lost 3 bases and the J gene lost 3 bases, with 6 bases spanning the gap. This chain's CDR3 is CASSFRGYEQYF. The CDR3 DNA follows: TGTGCCAGCAGCTTCCGGGGCTACGAGCAGTACTTC.

DNA of the CDR3: TGCGCCAGCAGCTTGATAGGAAGTCACGAGCAGTACTTC. This encodes CASSLIGSHEQYF. The V call is TRBV5-1, the J call TRBJ2-7; D is undetermined. CDR3 size: 13 residues. V lost 1 base, J lost 5 bases, and 10 bases lay in between. Looked up from germline, CDR1 is SGHRS and CDR2 is YFSETQ. Complete variable domain (other parts from reference TRBV5-1 and TRBJ2-7): KAGVTQTPRYLIKTRGQQVTLSCSPISGHRSVSWYQQTPGQGLQFLFEYFSETQRNKGNFPGRFSGRQFSNSRSEMNVSTLELGDSALYLCASSLIGSHEQYFGPGTRLTVT.